This T cell receptor beta chain was sequenced during a study of blood T cell repertoires in COVID-19. V lost 0 bases and J 9 bases, leaving 9 bases between the germline ends. This CDR3 region has 14 residues. Germline V gene lookup returns CDR1 LGHNA and CDR2 YNFKEQ. Profiling relied on immunoSEQ multiplex PCR, and the TCRdb table lists in-frame clones only, not all of them. This table has some 150,000 clones, approximately 83% appearing once. Material: peripheral blood. The gene calls are TRBV4-2 and TRBJ1-6; no definite D call. This sequence was found in a human donor with acute or convalescent COVID-19. The donor label of this sample is uncertain. CDR3 nucleotide sequence: TGTGCCAGCAGCCAAGATCGGCGAGGTTCACCCCTCCACTTT. Its protein product is CASSQDRRGSPLHF.